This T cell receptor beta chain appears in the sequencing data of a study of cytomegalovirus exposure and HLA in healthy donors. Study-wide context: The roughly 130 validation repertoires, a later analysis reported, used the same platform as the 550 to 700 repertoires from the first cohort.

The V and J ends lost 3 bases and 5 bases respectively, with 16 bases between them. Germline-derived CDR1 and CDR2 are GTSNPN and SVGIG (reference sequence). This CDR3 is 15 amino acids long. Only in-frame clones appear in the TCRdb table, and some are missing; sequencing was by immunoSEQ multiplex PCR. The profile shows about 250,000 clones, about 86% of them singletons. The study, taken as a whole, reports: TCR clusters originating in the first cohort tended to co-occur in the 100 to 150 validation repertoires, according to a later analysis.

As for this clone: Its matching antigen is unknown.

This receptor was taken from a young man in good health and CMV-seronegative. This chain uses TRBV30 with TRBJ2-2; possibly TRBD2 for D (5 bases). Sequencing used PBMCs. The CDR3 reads CAWRMWGDGTGELFF. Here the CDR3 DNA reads TGTGCCTGGAGGATGTGGGGAGATGGGACCGGGGAGCTGTTTTTT.